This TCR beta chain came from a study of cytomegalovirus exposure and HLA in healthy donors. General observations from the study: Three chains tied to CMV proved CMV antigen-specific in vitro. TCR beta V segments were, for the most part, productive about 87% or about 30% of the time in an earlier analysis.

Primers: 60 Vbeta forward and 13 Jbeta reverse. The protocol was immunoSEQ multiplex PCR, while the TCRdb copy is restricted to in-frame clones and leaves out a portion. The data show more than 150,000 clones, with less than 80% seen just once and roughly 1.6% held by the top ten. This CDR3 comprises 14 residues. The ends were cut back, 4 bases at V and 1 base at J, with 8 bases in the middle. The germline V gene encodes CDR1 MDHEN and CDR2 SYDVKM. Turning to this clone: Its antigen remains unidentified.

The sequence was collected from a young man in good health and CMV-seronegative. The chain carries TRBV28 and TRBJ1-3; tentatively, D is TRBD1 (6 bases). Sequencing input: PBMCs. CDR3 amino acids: CASSSQGSGNTIYF. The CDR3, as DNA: TGTGCCAGCAGTTCCCAGGGGTCTGGAAACACCATATATTTT.